This TCR beta chain stems from a study of spatial heterogeneity in lung cancer (dated by TCRdb to between 2017 and 2020). With respect to the entire study: Beta-chain transcripts were consistently detected in greater numbers than alpha-chain transcripts, which likely reflects a higher abundance of beta-chain transcripts. In the raw uncorrected reads, each unique combination of TCR and UMI appeared more than ten times on average. The study quantitatively compared TCR alpha and beta repertoires across multiple tumor regions, matched nontumor lung and blood in non-small cell lung cancer. The study linked features of the TCR repertoire to counts of nonsynonymous mutations, which were determined by whole-exome sequencing of tumor tissue. At surgery, both alpha and beta chains were TCR-sequenced in roughly 200 tumor regions, fewer than 80 matched nontumor lung samples and a few dozen PBMC samples. Overall study outcomes, separate from this receptor: Additional single-cell paired TCR alpha and beta sequencing was considered necessary to confirm, at a functional level, the hypothesis that regional TCRs recognize regional mutations. Ubiquitous expanded tumor TCRs were found in blood more often at tumor resection than at routine follow-up.

According to the germline V gene, CDR1 reads MNHNS and CDR2 reads SASEGT. The germline V and J ends show losses of 6 bases and 7 bases respectively, and no gene match explains 2 bases of the junction. The CDR3 runs 12 amino acids, cysteine and phenylalanine included. Only the CDR3 portion is preserved as DNA: 36 bases, with reading frame beginning at the first base. This clonotype was detected many times. What antigen it recognizes has not been identified. One base away there is no much larger clone; base qualities are not given. The time point label here, explained by the study, means: sample taken at primary tumor resection. For TCR sequencing, whole RNA was extracted from tumor and nontumor lung tissue, or from cryopreserved PBMC samples, and no cell sorting was done. Donors were 72 patients with early-stage, untreated non-small cell lung cancer from the lung TRACERx cohort. Only patients for whom sufficient RNA was available from at least two tumor regions were selected for TCR sequencing.

Library creation used 5' RACE. Sequencer: NextSeq 500. To allow correction of PCR and sequencing errors, the TCR library protocol tagged every TCR cDNA molecule with a unique molecular identifier. Concerning the study's data processing: TCR identification, UMI-based error correction and CDR3 extraction were performed with Decombinator tools. Expanded TCRs were defined as those above a frequency of 2 per 1,000, corresponding to the top 1% of the tumor frequency distribution. Each repertoire was subsampled 100 times to 5,000 TCRs, after which Renyi diversity was computed with the R vegan package. CDR3 similarity networks were built from amino acid triplet string-kernel similarity, with CDR3s being connected when pairwise similarity was above 0.82. TCRdb applied fastp at Q25 and MiXCR to the public reads, then kept only in-frame beta chains. Records with the same CDR3 protein are collapsed into one entry carrying the most frequent genes and DNA. The V and J calls were determined by TCRdb, not by the authors. The sample yields some 100,000 distinct CDR3 sequences; around 8.6% were counted once. The top ten clonotypes cover about 7% of the sample.

The source material was PBMCs, sampled at surgery. The sequence links TRBV6-1 to TRBJ1-4; a stretch of 7 junction bases matches TRBD1. The sequence derives from a male donor with early-stage non-small cell lung cancer. The bases are TGTGCCAGCAGGTACAGGGGTGAAAAACTGTTTTTT. This codes for CASRYRGEKLFF.